What follows are 8 T cell receptor beta chains derived from one specimen sequenced in a study of regulatory T cells in long-lasting Graves disease. CDR3-region Arm-PCR and iRepertoire HTBI primers produced the TCR beta libraries. One entry per CDR3 protein, called by TCRdb with MiXCR from the multiplex PCR reads. This table holds approximately 490,000 distinct CDR3 sequences, roughly 16% found once. Time point denoted: newly diagnosed GD, antithyroid drugs for less than 3 months. The TCR library was prepared using RNA isolated from PBMCs. These data are also associated with another study on T cells in Graves' hyperthyroidism and ophthalmopathy.

Sequencing was performed on peripheral blood mononuclear cells (PBMCs), taken at new diagnosis, from a patient treated with antithyroid drugs. The receptors originated from a man aged 35 to 55 with Graves disease.

This clonotype showed up many times. This chain joins TRBV19 and TRBJ2-3; TRBD2 matches at 8 bases. CDR1 LNHDA and CDR2 SQIVND come from the germline V gene (reference sequence). The ends lost 5 bases at V and 4 bases at J; junction bases unmatched: 8. This CDR3 contains 15 residues. Here the CDR3 DNA reads TGTGCCAGTAGTTTCGGCCCGGGAGGGCCAGATACGCAGTATTTT. Its protein is CASSFGPGGPDTQYF.

V is TRBV2 and J is TRBJ2-1; D is undetermined. The germline V and J ends were trimmed by 1 base and 7 bases, with 5 bases remaining between them. Germline CDR1 reads SNHLY; CDR2 reads FYNNEI. The CDR3 loop spans 12 amino acids. The CDR3 sequence is CASSEVQNEQFF. Written as DNA, the CDR3 is TGTGCCAGCAGTGAAGTACAGAATGAGCAGTTCTTC.

This rearrangement joins TRBV19 to TRBJ1-1, with D tentatively TRBD1 (5 bases). The V gene's germline CDR1 is LNHDA and CDR2 SQIVND (reference sequence). V was shortened by 6 bases and J by 0 bases, with 20 bases between the two germline ends. The CDR3 consists of 17 residues. In DNA, the CDR3 is TGTGCCAGTAGCTTGGCCCCGACAGCAATCATGAACACTGAAGCTTTCTTT. Its protein product is CASSLAPTAIMNTEAFF.

This clonotype was counted only a few times. J is TRBJ1-2 and V is TRBV12-3 or TRBV12-4; a possible D gene is TRBD1 (5 bases). This CDR3 region has 15 residues. Trimming shortened V by 4 bases and J by 4 bases, and 16 bases separated the two germline ends. This CDR3 reads CASSSSYGGTYGYTF. The CDR3 DNA sequence: TGTGCCAGCAGTTCCTCCTACGGGGGTACCTATGGCTACACCTTC.

This clonotype was seen at least ten times. The V and J genes are TRBV11-2 and TRBJ2-1; 11 bases fit TRBD2. Per germline, CDR1 SGHAT and CDR2 FQNNGV. The ends lost 5 bases at V and 6 bases at J; junction bases unmatched: 12. The CDR3 consists of 17 residues. Here the CDR3 reads CASSIGASGRRGNEQFF. The CDR3 DNA sequence: TGTGCCAGCAGCATTGGGGCTAGCGGGAGGAGGGGCAATGAGCAGTTCTTC.

This clonotype has a count of ten or more. The chain joins TRBV6-9 to TRBJ2-7; D unresolved. Trimming removed 3 bases at V and 7 bases at J, with 13 bases between. Germline CDR1 is MNHGY and CDR2 is SVAAGI. This CDR3 is 13 amino acids long. CDR3 loop: CASSYDPFGEQYF. Here the CDR3 DNA reads TGTGCCAGCAGTTACGATCCCTTCGGAGAGCAGTACTTC.

This clonotype was seen ten or more times. J is TRBJ1-3 and V is TRBV5-8; D call uncertain. Germline CDR1 reads SGHTS; CDR2 reads YDEGEE. The CDR3 consists of 16 residues. Trimming shortened V by 4 bases and J by 0 bases, and 14 bases separated the two germline ends. CDR3 region: CASSPGWRSSGNTIYF. As DNA, the CDR3 is TGTGCCAGCAGCCCAGGTTGGAGGAGCTCTGGAAACACCATATATTTT.

This clonotype appeared a few times. The J gene is TRBJ2-2, the V gene TRBV7-9; unclear D gene. Trimming pared 5 bases from V and 0 bases from J, leaving 10 bases between. Per germline, CDR1 SEHNR and CDR2 FQNEAQ (reference sequence). The CDR3 extends over 15 amino acids. The CDR3 DNA sequence: TGTGCCAGCAGCCCCCCCCCACCGAACACCGGGGAGCTGTTTTTT. It yields the protein CASSPPPPNTGELFF.